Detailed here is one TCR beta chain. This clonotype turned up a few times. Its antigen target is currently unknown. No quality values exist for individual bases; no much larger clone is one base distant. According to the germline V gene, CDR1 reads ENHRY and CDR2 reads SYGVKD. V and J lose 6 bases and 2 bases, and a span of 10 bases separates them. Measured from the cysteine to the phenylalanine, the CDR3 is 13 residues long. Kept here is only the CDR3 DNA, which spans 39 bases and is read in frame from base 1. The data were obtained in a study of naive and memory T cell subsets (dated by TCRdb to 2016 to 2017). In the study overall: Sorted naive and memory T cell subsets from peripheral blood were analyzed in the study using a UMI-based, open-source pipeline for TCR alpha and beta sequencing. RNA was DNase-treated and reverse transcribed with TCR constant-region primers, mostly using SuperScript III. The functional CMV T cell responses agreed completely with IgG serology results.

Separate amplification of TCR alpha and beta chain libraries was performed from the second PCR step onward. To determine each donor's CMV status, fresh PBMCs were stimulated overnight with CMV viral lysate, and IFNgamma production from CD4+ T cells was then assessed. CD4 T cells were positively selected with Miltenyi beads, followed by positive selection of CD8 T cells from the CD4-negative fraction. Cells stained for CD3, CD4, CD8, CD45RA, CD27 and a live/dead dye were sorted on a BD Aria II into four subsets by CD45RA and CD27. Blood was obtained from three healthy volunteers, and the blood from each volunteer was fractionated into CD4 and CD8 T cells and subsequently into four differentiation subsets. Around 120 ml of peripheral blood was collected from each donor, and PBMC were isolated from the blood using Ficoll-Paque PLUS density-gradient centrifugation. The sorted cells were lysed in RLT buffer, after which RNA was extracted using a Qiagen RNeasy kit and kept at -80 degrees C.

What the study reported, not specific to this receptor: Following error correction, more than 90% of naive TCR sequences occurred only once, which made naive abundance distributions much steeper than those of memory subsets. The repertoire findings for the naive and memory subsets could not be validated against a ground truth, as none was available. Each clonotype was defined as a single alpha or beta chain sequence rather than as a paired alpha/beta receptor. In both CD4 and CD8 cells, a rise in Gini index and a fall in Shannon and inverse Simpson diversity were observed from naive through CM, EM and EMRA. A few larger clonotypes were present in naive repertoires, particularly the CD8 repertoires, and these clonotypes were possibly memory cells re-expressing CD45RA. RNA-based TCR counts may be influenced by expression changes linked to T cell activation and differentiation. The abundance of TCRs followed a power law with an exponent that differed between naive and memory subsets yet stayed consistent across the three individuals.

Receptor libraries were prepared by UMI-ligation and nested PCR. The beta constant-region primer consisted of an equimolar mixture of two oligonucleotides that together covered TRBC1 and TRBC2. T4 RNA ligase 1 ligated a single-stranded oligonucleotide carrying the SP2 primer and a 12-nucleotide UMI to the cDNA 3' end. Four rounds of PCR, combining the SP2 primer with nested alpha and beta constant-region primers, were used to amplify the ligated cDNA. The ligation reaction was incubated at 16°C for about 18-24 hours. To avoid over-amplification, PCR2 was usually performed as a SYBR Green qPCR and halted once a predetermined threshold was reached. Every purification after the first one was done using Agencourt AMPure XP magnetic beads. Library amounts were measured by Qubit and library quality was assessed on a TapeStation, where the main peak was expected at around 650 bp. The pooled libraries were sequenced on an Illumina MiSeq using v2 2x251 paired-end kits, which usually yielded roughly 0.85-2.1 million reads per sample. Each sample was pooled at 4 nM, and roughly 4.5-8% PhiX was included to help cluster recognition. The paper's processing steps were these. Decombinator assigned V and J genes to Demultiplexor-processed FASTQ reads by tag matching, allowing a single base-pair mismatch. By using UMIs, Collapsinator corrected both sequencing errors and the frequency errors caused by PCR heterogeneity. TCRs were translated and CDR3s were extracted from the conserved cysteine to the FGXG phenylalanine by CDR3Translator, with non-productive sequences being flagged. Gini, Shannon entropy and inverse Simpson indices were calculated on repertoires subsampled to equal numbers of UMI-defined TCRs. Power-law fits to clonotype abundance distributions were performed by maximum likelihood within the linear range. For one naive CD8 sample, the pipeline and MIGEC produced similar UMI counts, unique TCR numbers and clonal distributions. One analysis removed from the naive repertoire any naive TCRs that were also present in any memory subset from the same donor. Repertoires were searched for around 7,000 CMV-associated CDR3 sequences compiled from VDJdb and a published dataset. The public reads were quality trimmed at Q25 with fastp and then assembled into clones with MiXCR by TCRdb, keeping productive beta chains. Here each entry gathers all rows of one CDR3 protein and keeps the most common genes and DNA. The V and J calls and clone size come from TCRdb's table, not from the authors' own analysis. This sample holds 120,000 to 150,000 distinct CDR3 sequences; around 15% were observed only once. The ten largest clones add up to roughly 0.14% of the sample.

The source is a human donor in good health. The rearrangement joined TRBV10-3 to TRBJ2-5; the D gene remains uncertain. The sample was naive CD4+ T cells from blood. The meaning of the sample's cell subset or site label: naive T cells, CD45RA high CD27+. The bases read TGTGCCATCAGCCCGTACCGACAAGAGACCCAGTACTTC. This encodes CAISPYRQETQYF.